What follows are 18 T cell receptor beta chains derived from one specimen sequenced in a study of T cell changes during pregnancy in multiple sclerosis. The table came from immunoSEQ multiplex PCR; TCRdb's copy has only in-frame clones and leaves some out. The data show over 45,000 clones, more than 80% seen once. Sequencing used CD4+ T cells from peripheral blood mononuclear cells, obtained in the first trimester of pregnancy. All receptors derive from a female donor with multiple sclerosis, enrolled in a pregnancy study.

The chain carries TRBV9 and TRBJ1-1; D gene unclear. V was shortened by 0 bases and J by 0 bases, with 6 bases between the two germline ends. The germline V gene has CDR1 SGDLS and CDR2 YYNGEE. The CDR3 is 14 residues long. The CDR3, as DNA: TGTGCCAGCAGCGTAGGCGAAATGAACACTGAAGCTTTCTTT. The encoded protein is CASSVGEMNTEAFF.

The chain uses TRBV9 and TRBJ2-3, with TRBD1 matching 7 bases. Per germline, CDR1 SGDLS and CDR2 YYNGEE. V was clipped by 0 bases and J by 6 bases; unmatched bases: 7. The CDR3 extends over 15 amino acids. DNA for the CDR3: TGTGCCAGCAGCGTAGGAGAAGGGGGCCGGGATACGCAGTATTTT. As protein: CASSVGEGGRDTQYF.

The chain has TRBV28 and TRBJ2-5; no clear D gene. The ends were cut back, 4 bases at V and 2 bases at J, with 8 bases in the middle. Germline V gives CDR1 MDHEN, CDR2 SYDVKM. CDR3 length: 13 residues. In DNA, the CDR3 is TGTGCCAGCAGTTCCTACCCGCAAGAGACCCAGTACTTC. The encoded protein is CASSSYPQETQYF. Full variable domain (rest looked up from reference TRBV28 and TRBJ2-5): DVKVTQSSRYLVKRTGEKVFLECVQDMDHENMFWYRQDPGLGLRLIYFSYDVKMKEKGDIPEGYSVSREKKERFSLILESASTNQTSMYLCASSSYPQETQYFGPGTRLLVL.

J is TRBJ2-1 and V is TRBV30; 13 nucleotides line up with TRBD2. Trimming removed 3 bases from V and 6 bases from J; junction bases left unmatched: 2. This CDR3 contains 14 residues. Per germline, CDR1 GTSNPN and CDR2 SVGIG (reference sequence). The CDR3 here is CAWRLAGGLNEQFF. In DNA, the CDR3 is TGTGCCTGGAGACTAGCGGGGGGGCTCAATGAGCAGTTCTTC.

The genes are TRBV18 and TRBJ1-2; D gene ambiguous. CDR1 KGHSH and CDR2 LQKENI come from the germline V gene. V was clipped by 3 bases and J by 3 bases, with 11 bases between them. The CDR3 spans 14 residues. CDR3 nucleotides: TGTGCCAGCTCACCTACGATCCAGGACTATGGCTACACCTTC. Its translation: CASSPTIQDYGYTF.

The chain joins TRBV7-8 to TRBJ2-5; 10 bases line up with TRBD2. The CDR3 length is 16 residues. The J segment lost 2 bases and the V segment lost 3 bases, leaving 6 bases of the junction unmatched. Germline values: CDR1 SGHVS, CDR2 FQNEAQ. CDR3: CASSFRTSGLQETQYF. CDR3 sequence (DNA): TGTGCCAGCAGCTTTAGGACTAGCGGTTTACAAGAGACCCAGTACTTC.

This chain links TRBV18 with TRBJ1-2; 7 positions agree with TRBD1. Germline V gene data show CDR1 as KGHSH and CDR2 as LQKENI. V lost 3 bases and J lost 5; bases outside the gene matches: 9. This CDR3 has 15 amino acids. The CDR3 sequence is CASSPPGQNPYGYTF. CDR3 nucleotides: TGTGCCAGCTCACCTCCGGGACAGAATCCATATGGCTACACCTTC.

CDR3 nucleotide sequence: TGTGCCAGCAGCCCCAGGGGGGCCACCGGGGAGCTGTTTTTT. As protein: CASSPRGATGELFF. V and J are TRBV11-3 and TRBJ2-2; tentatively, D is TRBD1 (7 bases). Germline-derived CDR1 and CDR2 are SGHNT and YENEEA. V lost 5 bases and J lost 4, with 11 bases in between. The CDR3 runs 14 residues.

The chain combines TRBV28 with TRBJ2-1; TRBD2 matches 9 bases. The CDR3 loop spans 15 amino acids. Germline CDR1 reads MDHEN; CDR2 reads SYDVKM. V was pared by 2 bases and J by 9 bases, with 8 bases of the junction left unmatched. CDR3 DNA sequence: TGTGCCAGCAGTTTAATCTCGGCGGGAGGGCGTGAGCAGTTCTTC. This translates into CASSLISAGGREQFF.

The chain employs TRBV6-4 and TRBJ2-2; maybe TRBD1 (5 bases). Germline-derived CDR1 and CDR2 are MRHNA and SNTAGT. The CDR3 consists of 14 residues. Trimming removed 6 bases at V and 6 bases at J, with 14 bases between. CDR3: CASSEGQGAGELFF. The DNA of the CDR3 is TGTGCCAGCAGCGAAGGACAAGGCGCCGGGGAGCTGTTTTTT.

The genes are TRBV19 and TRBJ2-6; 10 bases fit TRBD1. The CDR3 is made up of 19 amino acids. Germline loops: CDR1 LNHDA, CDR2 SQIVND (reference sequence). The V gene end was trimmed by 3 bases and the J gene end by 0 bases; junction bases not matched to a gene: 8. The CDR3 sequence is CASSMRVGTGASGANVLTF. The CDR3 DNA sequence: TGTGCCAGTAGTATGAGAGTCGGGACAGGGGCCTCTGGGGCCAACGTCCTGACTTTC.

V is TRBV12-5 and J is TRBJ1-2; D perhaps matches TRBD1 (6 bases). The CDR3 extends over 15 amino acids. V was shortened by 4 bases and J by 3 bases, with 15 bases between the two germline ends. Germline V gene data show CDR1 as LGHNT and CDR2 as FRNRAP. The chain's CDR3 is CASGSDRGSYYGYTF. In nucleotides, the CDR3 is TGTGCTAGTGGTTCGGACAGAGGCAGTTACTATGGCTACACCTTC.

This clone was counted many times. CDR3 region: CASSLAVRSYGYTF. The CDR3, as DNA: TGTGCCAGCAGCTTGGCGGTCCGCTCCTATGGCTACACCTTC. The chain couples TRBV5-5 to TRBJ1-2; D gene ambiguous. This CDR3 region has 14 residues. V was shortened by 0 bases and J by 4 bases, with 10 bases between the two germline ends. Germline CDR1 is SGHKS and CDR2 is YYEKEE (reference sequence).

This sequence joins TRBV28 and TRBJ2-2; D ambiguous. The V end was cut by 7 bases, the J end by 6 bases, with 9 bases between. In germline, CDR1 is MDHEN, CDR2 SYDVKM. The CDR3 sequence is 12 residues long. CDR3 sequence (DNA): TGTGCCAGCACCGTTGGCTCCGGGGAGCTGTTTTTT. Protein product: CASTVGSGELFF. The full variable domain, with the rest looked up from reference TRBV28 and TRBJ2-2, is DVKVTQSSRYLVKRTGEKVFLECVQDMDHENMFWYRQDPGLGLRLIYFSYDVKMKEKGDIPEGYSVSREKKERFSLILESASTNQTSMYLCASTVGSGELFFGEGSRLTVL.

The rearrangement uses TRBV6-5 and TRBJ2-1, with a weak D call TRBD2 (5 bases). CDR1 is MNHEY, CDR2 SVGAGI, per germline. Trimming stripped 4 bases from V and 6 bases from J, with 13 bases between. The CDR3 covers 14 residues. The chain's CDR3 is CASSSGLFINEQFF. DNA of the CDR3: TGTGCCAGCAGTTCCGGACTTTTCATCAATGAGCAGTTCTTC.

The chain joins TRBV29-1 to TRBJ2-1, with TRBD1 as a possible D gene (6 bases). This CDR3 region has 10 residues. Trimming took 8 bases from V and 14 from J, leaving 16 bases between them. CDR1 and CDR2 from the germline V gene are SQVTM and ANQGSEA. The CDR3: CSTLQGSEFF. In DNA form, the CDR3 reads TGCAGCACGCTGCAGGGGTCGGAGTTCTTC.

The chain is built from TRBV10-1 and TRBJ1-5, with D possibly being TRBD1 (5 bases). The V gene's germline CDR1 is WNHNN and CDR2 SYGVQD (reference sequence). The CDR3 consists of 14 residues. V shed 7 bases and J shed 4 bases, with 14 bases lying between them. The CDR3 protein is CASTNQGQNQPQHF. For the CDR3, the DNA is TGCGCCAGCACGAACCAGGGCCAAAATCAGCCCCAGCATTTT.

The chain joins TRBV4-1 to TRBJ2-1, with 10 bases fitting TRBD1. CDR1 and CDR2 from the germline V gene are MGHRA and YSYEKL. V lost 4 bases to trimming and J lost 5 bases; unmatched junction nucleotides: 2. There are 14 residues in the CDR3. CDR3 residues: CASSLTGGHNEQFF. As DNA, the CDR3 is TGCGCCAGCAGCCTGACAGGGGGCCACAATGAGCAGTTCTTC.